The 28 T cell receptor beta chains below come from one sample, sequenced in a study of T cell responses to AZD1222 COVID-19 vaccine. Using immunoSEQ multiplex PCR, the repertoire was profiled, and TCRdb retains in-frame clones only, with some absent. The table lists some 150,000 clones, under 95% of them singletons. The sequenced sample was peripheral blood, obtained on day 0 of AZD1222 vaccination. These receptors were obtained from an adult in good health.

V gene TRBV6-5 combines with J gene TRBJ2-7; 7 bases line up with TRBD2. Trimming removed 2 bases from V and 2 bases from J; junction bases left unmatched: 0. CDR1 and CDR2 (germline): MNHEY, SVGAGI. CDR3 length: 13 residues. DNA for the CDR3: TGTGCCAGCAGTTACGGGACTACCTACGAGCAGTACTTC. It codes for CASSYGTTYEQYF.

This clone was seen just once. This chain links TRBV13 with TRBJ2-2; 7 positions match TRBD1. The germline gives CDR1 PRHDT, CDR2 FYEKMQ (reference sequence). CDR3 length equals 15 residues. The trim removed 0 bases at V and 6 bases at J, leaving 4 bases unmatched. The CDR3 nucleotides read TGTGCCAGCAGCTTAGGACAGGGGAAAGCCGGGGAGCTGTTTTTT. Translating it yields CASSLGQGKAGELFF.

The CDR3 is CSVRPGQGFGDEQFF. CDR3 coding DNA: TGCAGCGTTAGACCGGGACAGGGGTTTGGGGATGAGCAGTTCTTC. The chain joins TRBV29-1 to TRBJ2-1; 10 bases line up with TRBD1. The V gene end was trimmed by 5 bases and the J gene end by 8 bases; junction bases not matched to a gene: 12. Per the germline V gene, CDR1 is SQVTM and CDR2 is ANQGSEA. CDR3 length equals 15 residues.

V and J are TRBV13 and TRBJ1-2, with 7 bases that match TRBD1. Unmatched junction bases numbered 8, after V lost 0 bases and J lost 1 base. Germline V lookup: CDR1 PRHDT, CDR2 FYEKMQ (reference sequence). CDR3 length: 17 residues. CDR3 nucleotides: TGTGCCAGCAGCTTAGGGCACCGACAGGGACATAACTATGGCTACACCTTC. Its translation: CASSLGHRQGHNYGYTF.

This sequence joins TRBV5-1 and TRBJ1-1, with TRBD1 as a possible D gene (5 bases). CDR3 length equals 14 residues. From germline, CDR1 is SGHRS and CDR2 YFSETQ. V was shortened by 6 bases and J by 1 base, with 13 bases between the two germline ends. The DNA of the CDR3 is TGCGCCAGCACCCTCGGGACGGCGAACACTGAAGCTTTCTTT. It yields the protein CASTLGTANTEAFF.

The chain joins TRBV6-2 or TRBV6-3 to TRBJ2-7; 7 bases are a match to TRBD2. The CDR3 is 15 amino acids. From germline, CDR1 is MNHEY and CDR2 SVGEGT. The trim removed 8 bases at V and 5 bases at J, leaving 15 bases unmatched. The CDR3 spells CASGLRFGAGDEQYF. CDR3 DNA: TGTGCCAGCGGCCTGCGTTTTGGTGCGGGGGACGAGCAGTACTTC.

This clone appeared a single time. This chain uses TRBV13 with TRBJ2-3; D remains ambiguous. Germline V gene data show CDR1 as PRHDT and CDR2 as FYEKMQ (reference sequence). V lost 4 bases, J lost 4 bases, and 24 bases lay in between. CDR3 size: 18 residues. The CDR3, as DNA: TGTGCCAGCAGCTCCCTCAGCAGGATTGCAGATGGGGCAGATACGCAGTATTTT. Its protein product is CASSSLSRIADGADTQYF.

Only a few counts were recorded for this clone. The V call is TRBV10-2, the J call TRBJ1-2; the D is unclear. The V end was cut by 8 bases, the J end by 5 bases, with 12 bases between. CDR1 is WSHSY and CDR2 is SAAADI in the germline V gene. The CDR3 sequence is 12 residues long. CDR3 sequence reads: CASHDGIYGYTF. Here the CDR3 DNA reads TGCGCCAGCCACGACGGGATATATGGCTACACCTTC.

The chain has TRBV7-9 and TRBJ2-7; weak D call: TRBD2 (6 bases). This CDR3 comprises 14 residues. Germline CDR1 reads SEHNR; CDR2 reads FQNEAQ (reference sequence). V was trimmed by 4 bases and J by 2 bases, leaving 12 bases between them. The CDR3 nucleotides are TGTGCCAGCAGCTCCCTTGGAGGGACCTACGAGCAGTACTTC. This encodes CASSSLGGTYEQYF.

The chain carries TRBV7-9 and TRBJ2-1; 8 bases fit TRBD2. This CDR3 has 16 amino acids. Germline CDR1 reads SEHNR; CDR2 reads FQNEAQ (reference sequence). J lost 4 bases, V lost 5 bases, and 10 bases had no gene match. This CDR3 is CASSPHPGLGYNEQFF. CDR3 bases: TGTGCCAGCAGCCCTCACCCGGGACTAGGGTACAATGAGCAGTTCTTC.

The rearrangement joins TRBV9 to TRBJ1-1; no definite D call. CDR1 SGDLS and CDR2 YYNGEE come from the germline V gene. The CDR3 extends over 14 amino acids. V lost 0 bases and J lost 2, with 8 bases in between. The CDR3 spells CASSVVGDNTEAFF. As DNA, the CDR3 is TGTGCCAGCAGCGTAGTCGGAGACAACACTGAAGCTTTCTTT.

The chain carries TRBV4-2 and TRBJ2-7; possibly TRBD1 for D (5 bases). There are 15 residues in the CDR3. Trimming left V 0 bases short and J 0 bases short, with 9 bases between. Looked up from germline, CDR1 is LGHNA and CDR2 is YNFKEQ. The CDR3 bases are TGTGCCAGCAGCCAAGAGCAGGGTACCTCCTACGAGCAGTACTTC. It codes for CASSQEQGTSYEQYF.

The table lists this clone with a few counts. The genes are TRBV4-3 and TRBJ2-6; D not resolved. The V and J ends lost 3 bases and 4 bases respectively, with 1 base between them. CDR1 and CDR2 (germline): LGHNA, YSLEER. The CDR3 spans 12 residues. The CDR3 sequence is CASSQGANVLTF. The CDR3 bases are TGCGCCAGCAGCCAGGGGGCCAACGTCCTGACTTTC.

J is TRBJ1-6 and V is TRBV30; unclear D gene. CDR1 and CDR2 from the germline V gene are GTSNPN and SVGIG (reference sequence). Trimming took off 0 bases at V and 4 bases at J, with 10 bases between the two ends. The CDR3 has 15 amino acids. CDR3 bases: TGTGCCTGGAGTGTAAGGCCGGAGTATAATTCACCCCTCCACTTT. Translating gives CAWSVRPEYNSPLHF.

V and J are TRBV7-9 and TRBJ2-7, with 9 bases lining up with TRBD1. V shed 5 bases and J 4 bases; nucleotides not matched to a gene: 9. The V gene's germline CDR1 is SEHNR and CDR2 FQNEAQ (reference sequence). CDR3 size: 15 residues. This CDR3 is CASSQGTGLSYEQYF. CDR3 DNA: TGTGCCAGCAGCCAAGGGACAGGGCTTTCTTACGAGCAGTACTTC.

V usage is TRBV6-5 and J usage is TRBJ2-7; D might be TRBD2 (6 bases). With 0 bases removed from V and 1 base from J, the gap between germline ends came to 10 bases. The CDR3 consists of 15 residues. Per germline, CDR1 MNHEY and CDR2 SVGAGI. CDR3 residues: CASSYSTSGSYEQYF. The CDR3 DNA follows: TGTGCCAGCAGTTACTCGACTAGTGGGTCCTACGAGCAGTACTTC.

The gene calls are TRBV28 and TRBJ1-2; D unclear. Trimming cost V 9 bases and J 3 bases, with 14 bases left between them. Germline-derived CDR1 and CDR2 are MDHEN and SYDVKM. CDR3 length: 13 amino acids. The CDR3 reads CASNPPGDYGYTF. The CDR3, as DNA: TGTGCCAGTAACCCGCCCGGGGACTATGGCTACACCTTC.

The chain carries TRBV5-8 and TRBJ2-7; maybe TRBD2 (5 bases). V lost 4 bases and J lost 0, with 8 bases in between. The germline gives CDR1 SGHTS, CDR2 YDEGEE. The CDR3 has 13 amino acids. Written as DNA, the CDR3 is TGTGCCAGCAGCCGAACTAGCTCCTACGAGCAGTACTTC. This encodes CASSRTSSYEQYF.

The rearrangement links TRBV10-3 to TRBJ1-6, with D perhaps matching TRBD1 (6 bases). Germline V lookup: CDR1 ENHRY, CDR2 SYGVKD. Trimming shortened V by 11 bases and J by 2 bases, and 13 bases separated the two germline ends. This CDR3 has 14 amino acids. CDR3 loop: CASGAEPYNSPLHF. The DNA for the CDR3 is TGTGCCTCAGGGGCGGAACCCTATAATTCACCCCTCCACTTT.

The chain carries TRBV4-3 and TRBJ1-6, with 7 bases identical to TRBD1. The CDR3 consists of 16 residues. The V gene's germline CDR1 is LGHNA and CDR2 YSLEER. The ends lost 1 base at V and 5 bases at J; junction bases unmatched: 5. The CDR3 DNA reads TGCGCCAGCAGCCAAGGGCCGACAGGGAATAATTCACCCCTCCACTTT. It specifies CASSQGPTGNNSPLHF.

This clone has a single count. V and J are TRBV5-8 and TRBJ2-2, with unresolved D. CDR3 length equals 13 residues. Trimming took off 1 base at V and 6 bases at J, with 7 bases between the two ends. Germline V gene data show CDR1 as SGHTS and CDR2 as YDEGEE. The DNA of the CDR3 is TGTGCCAGCAGCTTGTTGTGGCCCGGGGAGCTGTTTTTT. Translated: CASSLLWPGELFF. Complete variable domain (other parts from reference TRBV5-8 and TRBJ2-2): EAGVTQSPTHLIKTRGQQATLRCSPISGHTSVYWYQQALGLGLQFLLWYDEGEERNRGNFPPRFSGRQFPNYSSELNVNALELEDSALYLCASSLLWPGELFFGEGSRLTVL.

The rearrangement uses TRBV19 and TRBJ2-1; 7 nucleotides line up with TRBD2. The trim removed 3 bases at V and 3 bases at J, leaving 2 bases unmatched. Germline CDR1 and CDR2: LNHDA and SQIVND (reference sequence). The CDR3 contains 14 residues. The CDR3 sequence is CASSISGYYNEQFF. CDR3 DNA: TGTGCCAGTAGTATTAGCGGGTACTACAATGAGCAGTTCTTC.

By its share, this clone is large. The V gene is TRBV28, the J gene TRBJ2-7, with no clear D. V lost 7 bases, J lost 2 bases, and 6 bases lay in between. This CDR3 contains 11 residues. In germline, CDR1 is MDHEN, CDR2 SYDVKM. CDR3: CASTSAYEQYF. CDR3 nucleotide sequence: TGTGCCAGCACGTCTGCCTACGAGCAGTACTTC.

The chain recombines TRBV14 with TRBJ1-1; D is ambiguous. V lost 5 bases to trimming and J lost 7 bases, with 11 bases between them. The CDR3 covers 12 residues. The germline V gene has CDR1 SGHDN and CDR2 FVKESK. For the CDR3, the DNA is TGTGCCAGCAGCATACTAGGGAATGAAGCTTTCTTT. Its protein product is CASSILGNEAFF.

The CDR3 spells CASSRLPKGYGYTF. In DNA, the CDR3 is TGTGCCAGCAGTAGACTCCCCAAAGGCTATGGCTACACCTTC. The rearrangement joins TRBV27 to TRBJ1-2, with unresolved D. Germline V gene lookup returns CDR1 MNHEY and CDR2 SMNVEV (reference sequence). Trimming took 5 bases from V and 4 from J, leaving 14 bases between them. This CDR3 has 14 amino acids.

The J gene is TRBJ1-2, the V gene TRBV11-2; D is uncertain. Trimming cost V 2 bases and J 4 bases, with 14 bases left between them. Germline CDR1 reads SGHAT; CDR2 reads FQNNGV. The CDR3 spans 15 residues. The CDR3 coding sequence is TGTGCCAGCAGCTTAACGGACGGAGGAGCCTATGGCTACACCTTC. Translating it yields CASSLTDGGAYGYTF.

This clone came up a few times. The chain's CDR3 is CASSFDYNEQFF. CDR3 coding DNA: TGCGCCAGCAGCTTTGATTACAATGAGCAGTTCTTC. The chain employs TRBV5-1 and TRBJ2-1; D is undetermined. This CDR3 has 12 amino acids. Trimming shortened V by 2 bases and J by 4 bases, and 4 bases separated the two germline ends. CDR1 SGHRS and CDR2 YFSETQ come from the germline V gene. Combining the CDR3 with reference TRBV5-1 and TRBJ2-1 gives the whole variable domain KAGVTQTPRYLIKTRGQQVTLSCSPISGHRSVSWYQQTPGQGLQFLFEYFSETQRNKGNFPGRFSGRQFSNSRSEMNVSTLELGDSALYLCASSFDYNEQFFGPGTRLTVL.

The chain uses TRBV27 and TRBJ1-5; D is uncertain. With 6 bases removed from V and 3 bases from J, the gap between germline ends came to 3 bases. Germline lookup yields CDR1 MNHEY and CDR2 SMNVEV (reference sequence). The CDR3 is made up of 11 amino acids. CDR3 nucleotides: TGTGCCAGCAGCGTCAATCAGCCCCAGCATTTT. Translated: CASSVNQPQHF.